A single sample gave rise to the 4 T cell receptor beta chains below, sequenced in a study of blood T cell repertoires in COVID-19. The repertoire was sequenced with immunoSEQ multiplex PCR; TCRdb's copy has only in-frame clones and lacks some. In the table there are about 98,000 clones, 80% to 95% of which are singletons. The sequenced sample consisted of peripheral blood. The receptor set was obtained from a woman aged 50 to 60 with COVID-19, enrolled during active disease.

The rearrangement joins TRBV19 to TRBJ2-6; 8 bases align to TRBD1. J was trimmed by 0 bases and V by 7 bases; bases with no gene match: 14. Germline CDR1 and CDR2: LNHDA and SQIVND (reference sequence). The CDR3 sequence is 19 residues long. CDR3 sequence: CASTPRPGQGVSGANVLTF. Here the CDR3 DNA reads TGTGCCAGTACCCCTCGTCCAGGACAGGGTGTCTCTGGGGCCAACGTCCTGACTTTC.

This chain connects TRBV25-1 to TRBJ1-1, with a weak D call TRBD1 (5 bases). Germline loops: CDR1 MGHDK, CDR2 SYGVNS. This CDR3 is built from 15 residues. The V end was cut by 1 base, the J end by 5 bases, with 14 bases between. The CDR3 DNA follows: TGTGCCAGCAGTGAATGGGGCAATTCGAGGACTGAAGCTTTCTTT. Amino acid sequence: CASSEWGNSRTEAFF.

This clone came up once. V usage is TRBV5-5 and J usage is TRBJ2-1; D unclear. The length of the CDR3 is 13 residues. Germline-derived CDR1 and CDR2 are SGHKS and YYEKEE (reference sequence). V lost 4 bases, J lost 8 bases, and 13 bases lay in between. This CDR3 is CASSPGYVDEQFF. CDR3 DNA: TGTGCCAGCAGCCCCGGTTATGTGGATGAGCAGTTCTTC.

J is TRBJ1-2 and V is TRBV6-1; D may be TRBD1 (5 bases). CDR3 size: 17 residues. The V gene's germline CDR1 is MNHNS and CDR2 SASEGT. Trimming removed 2 bases from V and 3 bases from J, with 19 bases in between. Here the CDR3 reads CASSEQPLGGKDYGYTF. CDR3 nucleotides: TGTGCCAGCAGTGAACAGCCGCTCGGGGGAAAGGACTATGGCTACACCTTC.